This is a list of T cell receptor beta chains from one sample in a study of T cells in Graves' hyperthyroidism and ophthalmopathy. TCRdb fed the multiplex PCR reads into MiXCR, producing one record per CDR3 protein. The sample carries roughly 510,000 distinct CDR3 sequences, 40% to 55% recorded once. The sample taken for sequencing was peripheral blood or thyroid tissue (not recorded which). The receptors here all came from an adult woman with Graves' disease, either hyperthyroidism or ophthalmopathy (not recorded which). Both conserved end residues are part of each CDR3. The D gene is left open where the match is weak. Clone size is given for some rows only: seen once, a few or many times, or a class if the clone is expanded.

.	.	TRBV2	TRBJ1-2	TGTGCCAGCAGTATCCGGTACTATGGCTACACCTTC	CASSIRYYGYTF
.	TRBD1	TRBV7-9	TRBJ1-1	TGTGCCAGCAGCGTGACAGGGGAACTGAACACTGAAGCTTTCTTT	CASSVTGELNTEAFF
.	.	TRBV7-8	TRBJ1-2	TGTGCCAGCAGCTTAGAGGACGACAGGCCCTATGGCTACACCTTC	CASSLEDDRPYGYTF
many	.	TRBV29-1	TRBJ2-5	TGCAGCGTTGAATTCTTGACTAAGTACCAAGAGACCCAGTACTTC	CSVEFLTKYQETQYF
.	.	TRBV29-1	TRBJ2-2	TGCAGCGTACCGTCGGGGGCCGGGGAGCTGTTTTTT	CSVPSGAGELFF
.	.	TRBV7-3	TRBJ2-2	TGTGCCAGCAGCTCACCCGGGGCCGGGACCGGGGAGCTGTTTTTT	CASSSPGAGTGELFF
.	.	TRBV19	TRBJ1-1	TGTGCCAGTGCCGAGGGGACATGGTCTGAAGCTTTCTTT	CASAEGTWSEAFF
.	TRBD1	TRBV5-1	TRBJ1-4	TGCGCCAGCAGCTCGGACGGACAGGAGGAAAAACTGTTTTTT	CASSSDGQEEKLFF
.	.	TRBV20-1	TRBJ1-2	TGCAGTGCTACCCGGGACCCTGCGGACTATGGCTACACCTTC	CSATRDPADYGYTF
.	TRBD1	TRBV20-1	TRBJ1-3	TGCAGCGCAAACAGGGGAGCGGAAGGAAACACCATATATTTT	CSANRGAEGNTIYF
.	.	TRBV20-1	TRBJ1-1	TGCAGTGCTAGACGACAGGACAAAGCTTTCTTT	CSARRQDKAFF
.	TRBD2	TRBV15	TRBJ2-7	TGTGCCACCAGCAGATCAGGGGCTAGCGGGAGCTCCTACGAGCAGTACTTC	CATSRSGASGSSYEQYF
many	.	TRBV20-1	TRBJ1-5	TGCAGTGCCAGGAGGGGAGAGGGTCAGCAGCCCCAGCATTTT	CSARRGEGQQPQHF
.	.	TRBV19	TRBJ1-2	TGTGCCAGTAGAGGGGCGGGAATGGACTTTAACTATGGCTACACCTTC	CASRGAGMDFNYGYTF
few	.	TRBV7-9	TRBJ1-3	TGTGCCAGCACCCCCAGCTCTGGAAACACCATATATTTT	CASTPSSGNTIYF
.	TRBD1	TRBV29-1	TRBJ2-5	TGCAGCGTTGAAGAACAGGGGGGCGGCTCAGAGACCCAGTACTTC	CSVEEQGGGSETQYF
many	TRBD1	TRBV6-2/TRBV6-3	TRBJ1-5	TGTGCCAGCACCGGGACAGGGGGTAAACAGCCCCAGCATTTT	CASTGTGGKQPQHF
.	.	TRBV20-1	TRBJ1-2	TGCAGTGCTAGAGATCTTACGGGGGGCTACGGCTACACCTTC	CSARDLTGGYGYTF
.	TRBD2	TRBV2	TRBJ2-7	TGTGCCAGCAGGGTTGGACTAGCGGGCAACGAGCAGTACTTC	CASRVGLAGNEQYF
.	TRBD1	TRBV7-9	TRBJ1-1	TGTGCCAGCATAGCCAGGGGGACTGAAGCTTTCTTT	CASIARGTEAFF
.	.	TRBV2	TRBJ2-5	TGTGCCAGCTTAGGAGGGGAGGAGACCCAGTACTTC	CASLGGEETQYF
.	.	TRBV29-1	TRBJ2-5	TGCAGCGTTGAGGGGGGTTTTGTGGAGACCCAGTACTTC	CSVEGGFVETQYF
.	TRBD1	TRBV3-1	TRBJ2-7	TGTGCCAGCAGCTATCCGGGACAGGGGTCGAGAGAGCAGTACTTC	CASSYPGQGSREQYF
once	.	TRBV29-1	TRBJ1-4	TGCAGCGTTGTAGGGAACGAAAAACTGTTTTTT	CSVVGNEKLFF
.	.	TRBV11-2	TRBJ1-6	TGTGCCAGCAGCTTAGATCTAAGGGTGGCCCTCCACTTT	CASSLDLRVALHF
once	.	TRBV20-1	TRBJ1-2	TGCAGTGCTACCCTGACTAGCGGGGACGATGGCTACACCTTC	CSATLTSGDDGYTF
many	.	TRBV6-5	TRBJ1-2	TGTGCCAGCAGTTACACGGGACATACAAATGGCTACACCTTC	CASSYTGHTNGYTF
.	TRBD2	TRBV7-2	TRBJ2-5	TGTGCCAGCAGCCCAAACCGGGGGGGGGAGACCCAGTACTTC	CASSPNRGGETQYF